One and the same sample provided the 32 T cell receptor beta chains below, sequenced in a study of blood T cell repertoires in COVID-19. Clones were sequenced by immunoSEQ multiplex PCR, and TCRdb holds only the in-frame ones, with some missing. This sample has about 69,000 clones, with 85% found just once. The sequencing input was peripheral blood. The receptors were gathered from an older man with acute or convalescent COVID-19.

The chain employs TRBV24-1 and TRBJ2-3; the match to TRBD1 covers 9 bases. Germline CDR1 is KGHDR and CDR2 is SFDVKD. The junction had 16 bases not matched to a gene; V was cut back by 8 bases and J by 5 bases. This CDR3 contains 17 residues. The CDR3 nucleotides are TGTGCCACCATGGGACAGGGAGGGAGGACTGATTTAGATACGCAGTATTTT. The encoded protein is CATMGQGGRTDLDTQYF.

The genes are TRBV6-5 and TRBJ2-3; maybe TRBD2 (6 bases). This CDR3 region has 16 residues. Germline V gene data show CDR1 as MNHEY and CDR2 as SVGAGI. V shed 0 bases and J shed 2 bases, with 12 bases lying between them. CDR3 sequence (DNA): TGTGCCAGCAGTTACTCGGGACTTACATTCACAGATACGCAGTATTTT. Translated: CASSYSGLTFTDTQYF.

This clone was counted a single time. The chain couples TRBV24-1 to TRBJ2-1; 7 bases match TRBD1. J gave up 13 bases and V 5 bases, and 13 bases lay outside the gene matches. CDR1 is KGHDR, CDR2 SFDVKD, per germline. This CDR3 contains 14 residues. Here the CDR3 reads CATSVELRDSRQFF. The CDR3 nucleotides read TGTGCCACCAGTGTCGAACTCCGGGACAGTCGACAGTTCTTC.

V is TRBV19 and J is TRBJ2-1, with TRBD2 matching over 13 bases. Unmatched junction bases numbered 8, after V lost 1 base and J lost 2 bases. Germline V gives CDR1 LNHDA, CDR2 SQIVND (reference sequence). CDR3 length: 19 amino acids. The CDR3 here is CASSIAGTSGTPPYNEQFF. The DNA of the CDR3 is TGTGCCAGTAGTATAGCGGGGACTAGCGGGACTCCCCCCTACAATGAGCAGTTCTTC.

The chain joins TRBV27 to TRBJ1-2; TRBD1 agrees at 7 bases. Per germline, CDR1 MNHEY and CDR2 SMNVEV (reference sequence). J gave up 7 bases and V 8 bases, and 10 bases lay outside the gene matches. CDR3 length equals 13 residues. CDR3 in DNA: TGTGCCAGCCTCGGGGGCAGGGGGTCTGGCTACACCTTC. Protein sequence: CASLGGRGSGYTF.

The chain carries TRBV18 and TRBJ1-5; D may be TRBD1 (5 bases). The CDR3 covers 16 residues. The V end lost 2 bases, the J end lost 6 bases, and 17 bases lay between the germline ends. CDR1 and CDR2 (germline): KGHSH, LQKENI. This CDR3 is CASSPSTRAMGQPQHF. The CDR3 DNA reads as TGTGCCAGCTCACCATCAACCAGGGCCATGGGTCAGCCCCAGCATTTT.

The chain has TRBV5-1 and TRBJ1-1; D uncertain. In germline, CDR1 is SGHRS, CDR2 YFSETQ. V was clipped by 0 bases and J by 6 bases, with 15 bases between them. The CDR3 has 15 amino acids. Here the CDR3 DNA reads TGCGCCAGCAGCTTGGGTGAGTCCTCTCGCTCTGAAGCTTTCTTT. It encodes CASSLGESSRSEAFF.

The chain combines TRBV5-4 with TRBJ2-5; a weak D match, TRBD1 (5 bases). V was clipped by 6 bases and J by 2 bases, with 14 bases between them. The CDR3 consists of 14 residues. Per germline, CDR1 SGHNT and CDR2 YYREEE (reference sequence). CDR3 protein: CASNPDSRQETQYF. The CDR3 DNA reads TGTGCCAGCAACCCCGACAGCAGACAAGAGACCCAGTACTTC.

The chain links TRBV6-7 to TRBJ2-7, with 13 bases matching TRBD2. TRBV6-7 is known as an ORF, though its function is uncertain. CDR3 size: 16 residues. V lost 2 bases and J lost 1; bases outside the gene matches: 2. The CDR3 region is CASSYMTSGRSYEQYF. The DNA for the CDR3 is TGTGCCAGCAGTTACATGACTAGCGGGAGGTCCTACGAGCAGTACTTC.

The rearrangement uses TRBV5-1 and TRBJ1-4; no definite D call. Germline lookup yields CDR1 SGHRS and CDR2 YFSETQ. The V end was cut by 0 bases, the J end by 0 bases, with 15 bases between. This CDR3 has 18 amino acids. CDR3 protein: CASSLAVEFPTTNEKLFF. In nucleotides, the CDR3 is TGCGCCAGCAGCTTGGCGGTTGAGTTTCCCACAACTAATGAAAAACTGTTTTTT.

The chain has TRBV19 and TRBJ2-7; the match to TRBD1 covers 8 bases. This CDR3 is built from 16 residues. CDR1 is LNHDA and CDR2 is SQIVND in the germline V gene (reference sequence). Germline trimming cut 5 bases from V and 0 bases from J; bases unmatched to any gene: 9. For the CDR3, the DNA is TGTGCCAGTAGTCCACAGACAGGGGTCCGCTCCTACGAGCAGTACTTC. Amino acid sequence: CASSPQTGVRSYEQYF.

This chain links TRBV30 with TRBJ2-7, with TRBD2 identical over 11 bases. Germline loops: CDR1 GTSNPN, CDR2 SVGIG (reference sequence). This CDR3 comprises 14 residues. With V trimmed by 3 bases and J by 7 bases, 8 bases remained unmatched. The CDR3 loop is CAWRILAGVGEQYF. CDR3 nucleotide sequence: TGTGCCTGGAGGATACTAGCGGGAGTGGGAGAGCAGTACTTC.

A single count supports this clone. The chain combines TRBV24-1 with TRBJ2-3; no clear D. Trimming shortened V by 4 bases and J by 8 bases, and 15 bases separated the two germline ends. Germline V gene lookup returns CDR1 KGHDR and CDR2 SFDVKD. The CDR3 runs to 14 residues. The CDR3 region is CATSDLYRDSTQYF. For the CDR3, the DNA is TGTGCCACCAGTGACTTATACCGCGATAGTACGCAGTATTTT.

The rearrangement uses TRBV2 and TRBJ1-1, with 8 nucleotides matching TRBD1. Looked up from germline, CDR1 is SNHLY and CDR2 is FYNNEI. After removal of 6 bases from V and 1 base from J, the junction contained 4 bases not matched to a gene. The CDR3 contains 14 residues. The CDR3 DNA is TGTGCCAGCAGCCGGACAGGGCGGAACACTGAAGCTTTCTTT. Its translation is CASSRTGRNTEAFF.

This chain joins TRBV6-5 and TRBJ1-4; 9 bases agree with TRBD1. V shed 7 bases and J 6 bases; nucleotides not matched to a gene: 9. The CDR3 is 15 residues long. Germline loops: CDR1 MNHEY, CDR2 SVGAGI. DNA for the CDR3: TGTGCCAGCACCAACCCTGGGACAGGGTATGAAAAACTGTTTTTT. This translates into CASTNPGTGYEKLFF.

The rearrangement uses TRBV9 and TRBJ2-3, with 11 bases aligning to TRBD2. Germline assignment: CDR1 SGDLS and CDR2 YYNGEE. V lost 3 bases, J lost 2 bases, and 5 bases stayed unmatched. The CDR3 extends over 16 amino acids. The chain's CDR3 is CASSARTSGSTDTQYF. The CDR3 nucleotides read TGTGCCAGCAGCGCCAGGACTAGCGGGTCCACAGATACGCAGTATTTT.

This chain uses TRBV6-6 with TRBJ2-3; 7 positions match TRBD2. Germline CDR1 reads MNHNY; CDR2 reads SVGAGI (reference sequence). J gave up 1 base and V 6 bases, and 10 bases lay outside the gene matches. The CDR3 is 16 amino acids. DNA of the CDR3: TGTGCCAGCAGCCGTTGCGGGAGCGGGGGCACAGATACGCAGTATTTT. Translating it yields CASSRCGSGGTDTQYF.

CDR3 nucleotide sequence: TGTGCCAGCAGTCCAAACGGGGCGCAGCGGGTCGAGCAGTACTTC. Protein product: CASSPNGAQRVEQYF. V gene TRBV6-5 combines with J gene TRBJ2-7, with D perhaps TRBD2 (6 bases). The CDR3 is 15 amino acids. Germline loops: CDR1 MNHEY, CDR2 SVGAGI. V lost 5 bases and J 6 bases, leaving 20 bases between the germline ends.

This sequence joins TRBV5-1 and TRBJ2-3; TRBD2 matches 8 bases. This CDR3 spans 16 amino acids. Germline lookup yields CDR1 SGHRS and CDR2 YFSETQ. V lost 4 bases to trimming and J lost 4 bases; unmatched junction nucleotides: 11. CDR3 amino acids: CASSPRLGSGADTQYF. DNA of the CDR3: TGCGCCAGCAGCCCGCGTCTTGGTAGCGGGGCAGATACGCAGTATTTT.

V gene TRBV19 combines with J gene TRBJ2-4; weak D call: TRBD1 (5 bases). Trimming cost V 1 base and J 2 bases, with 12 bases left between them. The CDR3 extends over 16 amino acids. Germline V gene sequence: CDR1 LNHDA, CDR2 SQIVND (reference sequence). CDR3 bases: TGTGCCAGTAGTATAGCCAGGGTGGAAACCAAAAACATTCAGTACTTC. Protein sequence: CASSIARVETKNIQYF.

This chain links TRBV27 with TRBJ2-1, with 8 bases that match TRBD2. The germline V gene has CDR1 MNHEY and CDR2 SMNVEV (reference sequence). This CDR3 has 12 residues. V shed 7 bases and J 9 bases; nucleotides not matched to a gene: 5. Here the CDR3 DNA reads TGTGCCAGCAACCCCCGGGGGGGTGAGCAGTTCTTC. This translates into CASNPRGGEQFF.

CDR3 DNA: TGTGCCAGCAGCTCAGGGTCGAACACCGGGGAGCTGTTTTTT. Translated: CASSSGSNTGELFF. The V gene is TRBV28, the J gene TRBJ2-2, with D tentatively TRBD1 (5 bases). Trimming pared 6 bases from V and 0 bases from J, leaving 8 bases between. This CDR3 has 14 residues. Looked up from germline, CDR1 is MDHEN and CDR2 is SYDVKM.

This clone was observed a single time. The chain employs TRBV4-1 and TRBJ2-5; D gene uncertain. The ends were cut back, 4 bases at V and 4 bases at J, with 13 bases in the middle. CDR3 length equals 14 residues. Germline V gives CDR1 MGHRA, CDR2 YSYEKL. CDR3 sequence (DNA): TGCGCCAGCAGCCCGTACCTGGAGACAGAGACCCAGTACTTC. Translation: CASSPYLETETQYF.

This clone was recorded once. The chain is built from TRBV19 and TRBJ1-1; D perhaps matches TRBD1 (6 bases). Trimming removed 3 bases at V and 4 bases at J, with 15 bases between. The V gene's germline CDR1 is LNHDA and CDR2 SQIVND (reference sequence). The CDR3 length is 15 residues. The CDR3 coding sequence is TGTGCCAGTAGTATCGTAACAGGGTTGGCCACTGAAGCTTTCTTT. Translated: CASSIVTGLATEAFF.

The chain carries TRBV14 and TRBJ1-1, with D maybe TRBD1 (5 bases). Deletions cut 1 base from V and 6 bases from J, with 15 bases between. Per germline, CDR1 SGHDN and CDR2 FVKESK. This CDR3 contains 15 residues. The DNA for the CDR3 is TGTGCCAGCAGCCAAGTCGGGGCGCGGGGCCCTGAAGCTTTCTTT. This sequence encodes CASSQVGARGPEAFF.

The chain recombines TRBV27 with TRBJ1-4; D possibly corresponds to TRBD1 (5 bases). The CDR3 contains 15 residues. The germline V gene encodes CDR1 MNHEY and CDR2 SMNVEV (reference sequence). V lost 6 bases to trimming and J lost 8 bases, with 19 bases between them. The CDR3 loop reads CASRSVGRAGEKLFF. The CDR3 bases are TGTGCCAGCAGGTCCGTTGGCAGGGCTGGGGAAAAACTGTTTTTT.

This sequence joins TRBV6-5 and TRBJ2-1; 12 bases are shared with TRBD2. Germline loops: CDR1 MNHEY, CDR2 SVGAGI. The V and J ends lost 6 bases and 0 bases, in that order; junction bases with no gene match: 0. This CDR3 is 15 amino acids long. The CDR3 sequence: CASRTSGSSYNEQFF. CDR3 DNA sequence: TGTGCCAGCAGGACTAGCGGGAGCTCCTACAATGAGCAGTTCTTC.

This chain joins TRBV18 and TRBJ1-1; D is perhaps TRBD1 (6 bases). The V end was cut by 4 bases, the J end by 1 base, with 25 bases between. The CDR3 is 19 amino acids. Germline V gene sequence: CDR1 KGHSH, CDR2 LQKENI. CDR3 coding DNA: TGTGCCAGCTCACACGGTTTGTTAGGGGACATCCTCCAGAACACTGAAGCTTTCTTT. Amino acid sequence: CASSHGLLGDILQNTEAFF.

The chain combines TRBV7-2 with TRBJ2-5; no clear D. The V gene lost 4 bases and the J gene lost 3 bases, with 3 bases spanning the gap. CDR3 length equals 11 residues. Germline values: CDR1 SGHTA, CDR2 FQGNSA. CDR3 sequence reads: CASSSKETQYF. As DNA, the CDR3 is TGTGCCAGCAGCTCTAAAGAGACCCAGTACTTC.

There are a few counts of this clone. The gene calls are TRBV28 and TRBJ2-7, with a possible D match to TRBD1 (6 bases). Trimming removed 5 bases at V and 1 base at J, with 12 bases between. The CDR3 length is 14 residues. Per germline, CDR1 MDHEN and CDR2 SYDVKM. CDR3 DNA sequence: TGTGCCAGCAGTCTCAGGGGTAAATCCTACGAGCAGTACTTC. Translated, it gives CASSLRGKSYEQYF.

The chain couples TRBV4-1 to TRBJ2-3; D gene unclear. Germline V CDR1 and CDR2: MGHRA, YSYEKL. Trimming took off 6 bases at V and 0 bases at J, with 10 bases between the two ends. CDR3 length equals 14 residues. The CDR3 nucleotides are TGCGCCAGCAGACCGGGTACTAGCACAGATACGCAGTATTTT. Its protein product is CASRPGTSTDTQYF.

This chain uses TRBV2 with TRBJ1-1; possibly TRBD1 for D (6 bases). The germline gives CDR1 SNHLY, CDR2 FYNNEI. The length of the CDR3 is 14 residues. The V gene lost 5 bases and the J gene lost 0 bases, with 10 bases spanning the gap. CDR3 sequence: CASSLRGLNTEAFF. The CDR3 nucleotides are TGTGCCAGCAGTCTGAGGGGGTTGAACACTGAAGCTTTCTTT.